These T cell receptor beta chains were read from a single sample in a study of response to subunit inactivated influenza vaccine. MiXCR, applied by TCRdb to the RT-PCR reads, yields one record per CDR3 protein. Among about 500,000 distinct CDR3 sequences listed, approximately 17% were seen once. Sequenced material: CD4+ T cells sorted from PBMCs, taken 23 months after vaccination. Receptor source: a man in his fifties or sixties who received an inactivated influenza vaccine. CDR3s include the opening cysteine and the closing phenylalanine or tryptophan. The D gene is left open where the match is weak. Expanded clones are given a class, and other clones once, few, many or no size at all.

NA	TRBJ2-1	TRBV12-3/TRBV12-4	many	CASTLQGYNEQFF	TGTGCCAGCACTTTACAAGGTTACAATGAGCAGTTCTTC
NA	TRBJ2-7	TRBV20-1	NA	CSARPPGGTEQYF	TGCAGTGCTAGACCCCCCGGGGGCACAGAGCAGTACTTC
NA	TRBJ1-1	TRBV7-2	few	CASSTYSGEAFF	TGTGCCAGCAGCACCTACTCAGGTGAAGCTTTCTTT
NA	TRBJ1-5	TRBV19	NA	CASSRLDRTNQPQHF	TGTGCCAGTAGTAGATTGGACAGAACCAATCAGCCCCAGCATTTT
NA	TRBJ1-5	TRBV6-1	many	CASSEARREGRPQHF	TGTGCCAGCAGTGAAGCTCGTCGGGAAGGTAGGCCCCAGCATTTT
NA	TRBJ1-2	TRBV7-2	NA	CASSPPFERGYGYTF	TGTGCCAGCAGCCCGCCCTTTGAAAGGGGCTATGGCTACACCTTC
NA	TRBJ2-7	TRBV29-1	NA	CSSWTAGEQYF	TGCAGCTCCTGGACAGCCGGCGAGCAGTACTTC
NA	TRBJ2-5	TRBV7-6	NA	CASSLRSSVRETQYF	TGTGCCAGCAGCCTACGATCTAGCGTCCGGGAGACCCAGTACTTC
NA	TRBJ1-3	TRBV11-2	many	CASSLQGHSGNTIYF	TGTGCCAGCAGCCTCCAGGGTCACTCTGGAAACACCATATATTTT
NA	TRBJ2-2	TRBV10-3	many	CAISESTGTTGELFF	TGTGCCATCAGTGAGTCCACAGGGACCACCGGGGAGCTGTTTTTT
NA	TRBJ1-1	TRBV3-1	many	CASSQSGRTTEAFF	TGTGCCAGCAGCCAATCGGGTCGGACCACTGAAGCTTTCTTT
NA	TRBJ1-1	TRBV28	few	CASSPKGGRQRLNTEAFF	TGTGCCAGCAGCCCCAAAGGGGGTCGACAGCGCCTGAACACTGAAGCTTTCTTT
NA	TRBJ2-2	TRBV20-1	few	CSANVGLNTGELFF	TGCAGTGCTAACGTGGGATTGAACACCGGGGAGCTGTTTTTT
TRBD1	TRBJ2-7	TRBV20-1	few	CSAYRGQGVYEQYF	TGCAGTGCTTACCGGGGACAGGGAGTCTACGAGCAGTACTTC
NA	TRBJ2-1	TRBV5-1	many	CASSLSGSSSYNEQFF	TGCGCCAGCAGCTTGTCTGGGTCGAGCTCCTACAATGAGCAGTTCTTC
TRBD1	TRBJ1-1	TRBV7-3	few	CASSPQPGQEAFF	TGTGCCAGCAGCCCCCAACCGGGACAGGAAGCTTTCTTT
TRBD1	TRBJ1-2	TRBV12-3/TRBV12-4	few	CASSLGGLDGYTF	TGTGCCAGCAGCCTAGGGGGCCTGGATGGCTACACCTTC
TRBD1	TRBJ2-7	TRBV20-1	NA	CSARLLRTGNEQYF	TGCAGTGCTAGATTGCTCCGGACAGGGAACGAGCAGTACTTC
NA	TRBJ1-2	TRBV10-3	few	CAISSGRNYGYTF	TGTGCCATCAGTTCGGGACGTAACTATGGCTACACCTTC
NA	TRBJ2-1	TRBV7-2	NA	CASSLAAGRRNEQFF	TGTGCCAGCAGCTTAGCCGCGGGGCGCCGGAATGAGCAGTTCTTC
NA	TRBJ2-3	TRBV5-1	few	CASSPDGTDTQYF	TGCGCCAGCAGCCCGGATGGCACAGATACGCAGTATTTT
NA	TRBJ2-1	TRBV28	few	CASSTFQLSYNEQFF	TGTGCCAGCAGTACCTTTCAACTATCCTACAATGAGCAGTTCTTC
TRBD2	TRBJ2-1	TRBV29-1	NA	CSVENTGGPYNEQFF	TGCAGCGTTGAAAACACGGGGGGGCCCTACAATGAGCAGTTCTTC
TRBD1	TRBJ1-6	TRBV20-1	many	CSASGGRSPLHF	TGCAGTGCTTCAGGGGGCCGCTCACCCCTCCACTTT
NA	TRBJ1-5	TRBV5-4	NA	CASSPTRARSNQPQHF	TGTGCCAGCAGCCCCACAAGGGCGCGGAGCAATCAGCCCCAGCATTTT
NA	TRBJ1-2	TRBV20-1	NA	CSATALGGYTF	TGCAGTGCTACAGCCCTTGGAGGCTACACCTTC
NA	TRBJ2-7	TRBV20-1	NA	CSASTSSYEQYF	TGCAGTGCTAGCACTAGCTCCTACGAGCAGTACTTC
NA	TRBJ1-2	TRBV7-2	many	CASSSASPYGYTF	TGTGCCAGCAGCTCCGCGTCTCCCTATGGCTACACCTTC
NA	TRBJ2-7	TRBV3-1	many	CASSQLTAEQYF	TGTGCCAGCAGCCAATTGACAGCCGAGCAGTACTTC
NA	TRBJ1-5	TRBV7-2	NA	CASSLRANNQPQHF	TGTGCCAGCAGCTTAAGGGCCAACAATCAGCCCCAGCATTTT
NA	TRBJ2-1	TRBV7-3	NA	CASSLTNWRSGQDNEQFF	TGTGCCAGCAGCTTAACTAATTGGAGAAGCGGACAAGACAATGAGCAGTTCTTC
NA	TRBJ2-3	TRBV10-3	few	CAISPSTDTQYF	TGTGCCATCAGTCCTAGCACAGATACGCAGTATTTT
TRBD2	TRBJ2-3	TRBV7-9	NA	CASSLYVAGGDTQYF	TGTGCCAGCAGCTTATACGTCGCGGGAGGAGATACGCAGTATTTT
NA	TRBJ2-2	TRBV25-1	NA	CASSEYSTGELFF	TGCGCCAGCAGTGAATACAGCACCGGGGAGCTGTTTTTT
TRBD2	TRBJ2-1	TRBV12-3/TRBV12-4	NA	CASSQTSGGNIGEQFF	TGTGCCAGCAGTCAAACTAGCGGGGGGAACATTGGGGAGCAGTTCTTC
TRBD2	TRBJ2-1	TRBV12-3/TRBV12-4	few	CASSLGLATHNEQFF	TGTGCCAGCAGTTTAGGACTAGCGACCCACAATGAGCAGTTCTTC
NA	TRBJ2-1	TRBV24-1	few	CATSDRDIPYNEQFF	TGTGCCACCAGTGACAGGGATATACCCTACAATGAGCAGTTCTTC
TRBD1	TRBJ2-7	TRBV11-2	few	CASRWTGDHEQYF	TGTGCCAGCAGGTGGACAGGGGACCACGAGCAGTACTTC
NA	TRBJ2-2	TRBV11-2	NA	CASSFTRGGVGELFF	TGTGCCAGCAGCTTTACGAGGGGGGGCGTCGGGGAGCTGTTTTTT